The clone carrying this T cell receptor (beta chain) was counted only a few times. Its antigen remains unknown. A second about 7 to 11 cycle PCR used barcoded and J-beta primers. All cDNA molecules were each tagged by a template-switch adaptor with 12 random nucleotides. TCRdb itself ran the 5' RACE reads through MiXCR, one entry per CDR3 protein. The data contain more than 550,000 distinct CDR3 sequences, approximately 22% of them singletons. The data originate from a study of blood T cells in healthy people across ages. Findings of the study overall: The diversity estimates, figures obtained from one million T cells, were considered underestimates.

The clonotype comes from a man between 65 and 85 years old in good health. Sequenced sample: blood.

The CDR3 reads CASSSHGKGKTGELFF. For the CDR3, the DNA is TGTGCCAGCAGTTCCCATGGAAAGGGGAAGACCGGGGAGCTGTTTTTT. The chain employs TRBV27 and TRBJ2-2; D perhaps matches TRBD1 (5 bases). Germline V gene lookup returns CDR1 MNHEY and CDR2 SMNVEV (reference sequence). Trimming stripped 4 bases from V and 5 bases from J, with 17 bases between. The CDR3 extends over 16 amino acids.